The rows below give T cell receptor beta chains drawn from one sample of a study of blood T cell repertoires in COVID-19. The table came from immunoSEQ multiplex PCR; TCRdb's copy has only in-frame clones and leaves some out. This table has 150,000 to 200,000 clones, around 87% appearing once. Specimen: peripheral blood. The source is a man aged 40-49 years with active or convalescent COVID-19. The CDR3 runs from the conserved cysteine through the conserved F or W. The D gene is left open where the match is weak. Clone size is not always given. Where it is, it says once, few, many or a class for expanded clones.

>NA|TRBV4-1|TRBJ2-7|NA
CASSLQDFSYEQYF
TGCGCCAGCAGTTTACAGGATTTCTCCTACGAGCAGTACTTC
>few|TRBV19|TRBJ1-5|NA
CASSPGLRELNQPQHF
TGTGCCAGTAGTCCGGGCCTGAGGGAACTCAATCAGCCCCAGCATTTT
>NA|TRBV7-7|TRBJ2-7|TRBD2
CASSTGGSSYEQYF
TGTGCTAGCAGCACGGGGGGGAGCTCCTACGAGCAGTACTTC
>NA|TRBV18|TRBJ1-1|NA
CASSIDRAEAFF
TGTGCCAGCTCAATCGATCGGGCTGAAGCTTTCTTT
>NA|TRBV29-1|TRBJ1-4|TRBD1
CSVVSTGRKLFF
TGCAGCGTTGTCTCGACAGGGAGGAAACTGTTTTTT
>NA|TRBV12-5|TRBJ2-1|NA
CASGLVLWTRESFNEQFF
TGTGCTAGTGGTTTGGTACTGTGGACGAGGGAAAGTTTCAATGAGCAGTTCTTC
>NA|TRBV12-3/TRBV12-4|TRBJ1-1|NA
CASSLGRNTEAFF
TGTGCCAGCAGTTTAGGGAGAAACACTGAAGCTTTCTTT
>few|TRBV24-1|TRBJ1-2|TRBD1
CATSDPGGQGEDYGYTF
TGTGCCACCAGTGATCCCGGGGGACAGGGTGAGGACTATGGCTACACCTTC
>NA|TRBV18|TRBJ1-5|TRBD1
CASSPQRGRNQPQHF
TGTGCCAGCTCACCACAAAGGGGGCGCAATCAGCCCCAGCATTTT
>NA|TRBV19|TRBJ1-1|TRBD1
CASKRTGYSGSTEAFF
TGTGCCAGTAAACGGACAGGGTATTCTGGTAGCACTGAAGCTTTCTTT
>NA|TRBV7-2|TRBJ2-1|NA
CASSLGQGGYNEQFF
TGTGCCAGCAGCTTAGGGCAGGGAGGCTACAATGAGCAGTTCTTC
>NA|TRBV6-4|TRBJ1-5|NA
CAYIGGGGNQPQHF
TGTGCCTATATCGGGGGAGGAGGGAATCAGCCCCAGCATTTT
>NA|TRBV9|TRBJ1-6|NA
CASSSSRQHNSPLHF
TGTGCCAGCAGCTCGAGCAGACAGCATAATTCACCCCTCCACTTT
>NA|TRBV30|TRBJ2-3|NA
CAWSPSLDRPFTDTQYF
TGTGCCTGGAGTCCCTCTCTAGACAGACCTTTCACAGATACGCAGTATTTT
>NA|TRBV4-2|TRBJ1-4|NA
CASSQGNPGLLNEKLFF
TGTGCCAGCAGCCAAGGAAATCCGGGACTCCTTAATGAAAAACTGTTTTTT
>NA|TRBV7-9|TRBJ1-1|TRBD1
CASRPRDRAVNTEAFF
TGTGCCAGCAGACCACGGGACAGGGCTGTGAACACTGAAGCTTTCTTT
>NA|TRBV28|TRBJ1-2|TRBD1
CASSGMHRGGYGYTF
TGTGCCAGCAGTGGAATGCACAGGGGCGGCTATGGCTACACCTTC
>NA|TRBV3-1/TRBV3-2|TRBJ1-2|NA
CASSQGGPGHLKPRNGYTF
TGTGCCAGCAGCCAAGGAGGGCCGGGACACCTAAAACCAAGGAATGGCTACACCTTC
>NA|TRBV4-1|TRBJ2-1|NA
CASSQGTGIHNEQFF
TGCGCCAGCAGCCAAGGAACAGGGATACACAATGAGCAGTTCTTC
>NA|TRBV9|TRBJ2-5|TRBD1
CASSVGVSRGDRGETQYF
TGTGCCAGCAGCGTAGGAGTCTCCCGGGGGGACAGGGGAGAGACCCAGTACTTC
>NA|TRBV2|TRBJ2-7|TRBD2
CASRLVGGSSSYEQYF
TGTGCCAGCAGATTGGTCGGGGGGTCTAGCTCCTACGAGCAGTACTTC
>few|TRBV7-2|TRBJ1-6|NA
CASSGQTRSPLHF
TGTGCCAGCAGCGGACAGACCCGGTCACCCCTCCACTTT
>NA|TRBV30|TRBJ1-1|TRBD1
CAWSTRTGGTEAFF
TGTGCCTGGAGTACCCGGACAGGGGGAACTGAAGCTTTCTTT
>few|TRBV4-3|TRBJ2-7|TRBD2
CASSQSGTSGEQYF
TGCGCCAGCAGCCAATCTGGGACTAGCGGCGAGCAGTACTTC
>NA|TRBV30|TRBJ2-1|NA
CAWSTQGSEQFF
TGTGCCTGGAGTACACAGGGTTCTGAGCAGTTCTTC
>NA|TRBV19|TRBJ1-2|NA
CASRREKQGSRGYTF
TGTGCCAGTAGGAGAGAAAAACAGGGATCCAGGGGCTACACCTTC
>NA|TRBV28|TRBJ1-1|NA
CASSLGQCLEAFF
TGTGCCAGCAGTTTAGGACAGTGCCTTGAAGCTTTCTTT
>NA|TRBV2|TRBJ1-4|NA
CASKRQYEKLFF
TGTGCCAGCAAACGACAGTACGAAAAACTGTTTTTT
>NA|TRBV3-1/TRBV3-2|TRBJ2-7|TRBD2
CASSQWAASGMPREQYF
TGTGCCAGCAGCCAATGGGCTGCTAGCGGGATGCCTCGCGAGCAGTACTTC
>NA|TRBV5-1|TRBJ2-2|TRBD1
CATEATGDGGELFF
TGCGCCACCGAAGCGACAGGGGACGGCGGGGAGCTGTTTTTT
>NA|TRBV10-3|TRBJ1-6|NA
CAIRGQGGNSPLHF
TGTGCCATCAGGGGCCAGGGTGGTAATTCACCCCTCCACTTT
>few|TRBV7-3|TRBJ2-3|TRBD2
CASSLTGTSGGTSTDTQYF
TGTGCCAGCAGCTTAACGGGTACTAGCGGGGGAACTAGCACAGATACGCAGTATTTT
>NA|TRBV13|TRBJ2-7|NA
CASSPRQANAYEQYF
TGTGCCAGCAGCCCACGACAGGCCAACGCCTACGAGCAGTACTTC
>NA|TRBV27|TRBJ1-1|NA
CASSHTPGTEAFF
TGTGCCAGCAGCCACACCCCGGGGACTGAAGCTTTCTTT
>once|TRBV29-1|TRBJ1-5|TRBD1
CSVGNRGNQPQHF
TGCAGCGTTGGTAACAGGGGGAATCAGCCCCAGCATTTT
>few|TRBV6-2/TRBV6-3|TRBJ2-7|NA
CASSYSDSEVDEQYF
TGTGCCAGCAGTTACTCAGACAGTGAAGTTGACGAGCAGTACTTC
>NA|TRBV28|TRBJ1-2|TRBD1
CASSLRMIGQGRNYGYTF
TGTGCCAGCAGTTTAAGGATGATTGGACAGGGAAGAAACTATGGCTACACCTTC
>NA|TRBV6-4|TRBJ2-1|NA
CASSDSYNNEQFF
TGTGCCAGCAGTGACTCTTATAACAATGAGCAGTTCTTC
>NA|TRBV5-1|TRBJ2-3|TRBD1
CASSLALLQGESDTQYF
TGCGCCAGCAGCTTGGCGCTTCTACAGGGGGAGTCAGATACGCAGTATTTT
>few|TRBV7-9|TRBJ2-1|NA
CASSTLGRGLNNEQFF
TGTGCCAGCAGCACCTTGGGTAGGGGACTTAACAATGAGCAGTTCTTC
>NA|TRBV24-1|TRBJ2-5|NA
CATSDPGTLQETQYF
TGTGCCACCAGTGATCCCGGGACTCTCCAAGAGACCCAGTACTTC
>NA|TRBV14|TRBJ2-1|TRBD2
CASSQSGGGWQQFF
TGTGCCAGCAGCCAGAGCGGGGGGGGGTGGCAGCAGTTCTTC
>once|TRBV13|TRBJ2-7|NA
CASSLGGQYEQYF
TGTGCCAGCAGCCTGGGCGGGCAATACGAGCAGTACTTC
>few|TRBV5-4|TRBJ2-3|TRBD2
CASSVAGAVNTQYF
TGTGCCAGCAGTGTAGCGGGGGCCGTGAATACGCAGTATTTT